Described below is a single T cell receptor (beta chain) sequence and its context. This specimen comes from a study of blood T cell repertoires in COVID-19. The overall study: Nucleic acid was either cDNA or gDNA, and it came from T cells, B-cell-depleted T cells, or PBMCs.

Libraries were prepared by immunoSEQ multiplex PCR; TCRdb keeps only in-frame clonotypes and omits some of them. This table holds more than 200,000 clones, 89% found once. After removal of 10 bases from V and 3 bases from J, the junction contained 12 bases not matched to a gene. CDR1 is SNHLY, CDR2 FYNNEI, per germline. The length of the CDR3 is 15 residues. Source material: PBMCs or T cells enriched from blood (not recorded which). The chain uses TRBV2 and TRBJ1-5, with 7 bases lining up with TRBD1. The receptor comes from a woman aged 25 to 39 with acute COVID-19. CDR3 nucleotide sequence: TGTGCCACCCGGGGAACAGGGGCGAACAATCAGCCCCAGCATTTT. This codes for CATRGTGANNQPQHF.